These T cell receptor beta chains were read from a single sample in a study of T-cell reconstitution after alpha-beta-depleted transplantation in children. One entry per CDR3 protein, called by TCRdb with MiXCR from the PCR reads. The sample contains about a million distinct CDR3 sequences, about 29% of which appear only once. The material sequenced was PBMCs, mostly from graft donor cells, taken 360 days after TCRalphabeta/CD19-depleted stem cell transplant. The receptor source for this set is a boy under two years old who had a stem cell transplant for SCID, so the T cells may come from the graft donor. CDR3s include the opening cysteine and the closing phenylalanine or tryptophan. D genes are given only for firm matches. Some rows mark clone size as missing; the rest say once, few, many or name a class of expanded clone.

v_gene	abundance	j_gene	d_gene	CDR3nt	CDR3aa
TRBV15	-	TRBJ2-7	-	TGTGCCACCAGCAGAGGGACCCCGGAGCAGTACTTC	CATSRGTPEQYF
TRBV11-2	many	TRBJ2-5	TRBD2	TGTGCCAGCAGGCGTACCGGGACTATGGTGACCCAGTACTTC	CASRRTGTMVTQYF
TRBV20-1	few	TRBJ2-7	-	TGCAGTGCTAGTCCGCGGGGATTCTCCTACGAGCAGTACTTC	CSASPRGFSYEQYF
TRBV6-5	few	TRBJ2-3	-	TGTGCCAGCAGTTACCGACAGCTTGACACAGATACGCAGTATTTT	CASSYRQLDTDTQYF
TRBV24-1	-	TRBJ1-1	TRBD1	TGTGCCACCAGCCTACCCCATAGGACAGGGGAAATGAACACTGAAGCTTTCTTT	CATSLPHRTGEMNTEAFF
TRBV20-1	-	TRBJ2-1	-	TGCAGTGACACGGACTCCCACAATGAGCAGTTCTTC	CSDTDSHNEQFF
TRBV19	once	TRBJ1-3	TRBD1	TGTGCCAGTAGTACATTACCGACAGGGACCTCTGGAAACACCATATATTTT	CASSTLPTGTSGNTIYF
TRBV5-1	-	TRBJ2-7	-	TGCGCCAGCAGCTTGTCTACGACCCGAAGCTCCTACGAGCAGTACTTC	CASSLSTTRSSYEQYF
TRBV29-1	few	TRBJ2-2	-	TGCAGCGTTGAAGCCCCGGCAGGGGTGAACACCGGGGAGCTGTTTTTT	CSVEAPAGVNTGELFF
TRBV6-6	-	TRBJ2-7	-	TGTGCCACCGGGGGCGGCCTCTACGAGCAGTACTTC	CATGGGLYEQYF
TRBV28	-	TRBJ2-5	TRBD2	TGTGCCAGCAGCCACGGACTAGCGGGCATCCGGAAAGAGACCCAGTACTTC	CASSHGLAGIRKETQYF
TRBV6-5	few	TRBJ1-2	-	TGTGCCAGCAGTACCCCGCACTATGGCTACACCTTC	CASSTPHYGYTF
TRBV5-1	-	TRBJ1-3	TRBD1	TGCGCCAGCAGAGAACCACAGGGGGCTGGAAACACCATATATTTT	CASREPQGAGNTIYF
TRBV19	-	TRBJ1-1	TRBD1	TGTGCCAGTAGTATAAGGGGGACAGCCACTGAAGCTTTCTTT	CASSIRGTATEAFF
TRBV12-3/TRBV12-4	few	TRBJ1-4	TRBD1	TGTGCCAGCAGCCGAGGGGACAGCTATAATGAAAAACTGTTTTTT	CASSRGDSYNEKLFF
TRBV24-1	few	TRBJ2-1	-	TGTGCCACCGGGGGGGGCTTTGAGCAGTTCTTC	CATGGGFEQFF
TRBV15	few	TRBJ2-1	-	TGTGCCACCAGCAGAGATGGAGGCCGGACAGCAAACAATGAGCAGTTCTTC	CATSRDGGRTANNEQFF
TRBV27	few	TRBJ2-1	-	TGTGCCAGCAGTTTCGACAGGTTAATAAATGAGCAGTTCTTC	CASSFDRLINEQFF
TRBV6-5	-	TRBJ1-4	-	TGTGCCAGCAGTTACCCCAATCGTCCAAAGGGGATTAATGAAAAACTGTTTTTT	CASSYPNRPKGINEKLFF
TRBV12-3/TRBV12-4	few	TRBJ1-1	TRBD1	TGTGCCAGCAGGGCATTGACAGGGCTTTTCAACACTGAAGCTTTCTTT	CASRALTGLFNTEAFF
TRBV24-1	few	TRBJ1-2	-	TGTGCCACCAGTGACCAGGGTGCCTATGGCTACACCTTC	CATSDQGAYGYTF
TRBV12-3/TRBV12-4	few	TRBJ2-5	TRBD1	TGTGCCAGCAGTGTGACAGGGCGGAAGGAGACCCAGTACTTC	CASSVTGRKETQYF
TRBV4-2	-	TRBJ2-2	-	TGTGCCAGCAGCGTACCGGGGCCCCCGAACACCGGGGAGCTGTTTTTT	CASSVPGPPNTGELFF
TRBV7-2	-	TRBJ2-7	TRBD1	TGTGCCAGCAGTACGAGACAGGGAATCTCCTACGAGCAGTACTTC	CASSTRQGISYEQYF
TRBV20-1	-	TRBJ2-3	TRBD2	TGCAGTGCTGAGTGGGACCATAGCGGGGGGCTCTCTCGAGATACGCAGTATTTT	CSAEWDHSGGLSRDTQYF
TRBV28	-	TRBJ2-7	-	TGTGCCAGCAGTTTATTCACCCGCTACGAGCAGTACTTC	CASSLFTRYEQYF
TRBV10-3	-	TRBJ2-5	TRBD2	TGTGCCATCAGGACGACTAGCGGGGGTCAAGAGACCCAGTACTTC	CAIRTTSGGQETQYF
TRBV20-1	few	TRBJ2-7	-	TGCAGTGCTCGTCCAGACAGGGAGGCCTACGAGCAGTACTTC	CSARPDREAYEQYF
TRBV10-3	-	TRBJ2-7	-	TGTGCCATCAGCCTCGGGCGGCCGGGGGAGCAGTACTTC	CAISLGRPGEQYF
TRBV12-3/TRBV12-4	few	TRBJ2-7	-	TGTGCCAGCAGTTTACTGGGACTTAAGTACTTC	CASSLLGLKYF
TRBV25-1	few	TRBJ1-6	-	TGTGCCAGCAGTGACTCCGGGACCTCAATTCGGCCCCTCCACTTT	CASSDSGTSIRPLHF
TRBV12-3/TRBV12-4	-	TRBJ2-5	TRBD2	TGTGCCAGCACCACGGGACTAGGTTCGGAGACCCAGTACTTC	CASTTGLGSETQYF
TRBV20-1	few	TRBJ2-1	-	TGCAGTGCTAGCCTCTCTCTTGGACTGGAGCAGTTCTTC	CSASLSLGLEQFF
TRBV6-2/TRBV6-3	-	TRBJ1-4	-	TGTGCCAGCAGACTGGCCCCGGCGGCGGAAAAACTGTTTTTT	CASRLAPAAEKLFF
TRBV4-1	-	TRBJ2-6	-	TGCGCCAGCAGCCGCCTCGGGATCTCTGGGGCCAACGTCCTGACTTTC	CASSRLGISGANVLTF
TRBV7-9	-	TRBJ1-1	-	TGTGCCAGCAGCGTGTACAGGAGAGGGGACACTGAAGCTTTCTTT	CASSVYRRGDTEAFF
TRBV29-1	many	TRBJ2-7	-	TGCAGCGTTGAGGGCAGGGACTACGAGCAGTACTTC	CSVEGRDYEQYF
TRBV7-9	-	TRBJ2-7	TRBD1	TGTGCCAGCAGCCCGTTGGACAGGGCACTCGAGCAGTACTTC	CASSPLDRALEQYF
TRBV20-1	-	TRBJ2-3	TRBD1	TGCAGTGCTACCGCAGGGGGCGACCTCTCAGATACGCAGTATTTT	CSATAGGDLSDTQYF
TRBV7-2	few	TRBJ2-4	-	TGTGCCAGCAGCTTGGGGACTCTGAAAGGGAACATTCAGTACTTC	CASSLGTLKGNIQYF
TRBV29-1	few	TRBJ2-5	-	TGCAGCGTTGCGGCCTGGCAGGGGACCCAGTACTTC	CSVAAWQGTQYF